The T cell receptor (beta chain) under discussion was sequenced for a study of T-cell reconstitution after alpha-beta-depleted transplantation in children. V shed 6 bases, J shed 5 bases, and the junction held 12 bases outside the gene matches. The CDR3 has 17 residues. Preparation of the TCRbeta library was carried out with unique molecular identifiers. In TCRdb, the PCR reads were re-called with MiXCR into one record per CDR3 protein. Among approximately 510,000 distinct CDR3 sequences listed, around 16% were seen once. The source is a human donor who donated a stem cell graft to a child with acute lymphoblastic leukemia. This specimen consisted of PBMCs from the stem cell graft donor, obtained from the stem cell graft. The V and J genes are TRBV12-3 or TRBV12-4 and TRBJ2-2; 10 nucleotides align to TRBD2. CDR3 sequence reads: CASSPPVLAGQTGELFF. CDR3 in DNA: TGTGCCAGCAGCCCCCCCGTACTAGCGGGACAGACCGGGGAGCTGTTTTTT.